This is a list of T cell receptor beta chains from one sample in a study of post-analysis software for immune sequencing data. Each CDR3 protein gets one entry after TCRdb re-called the PCR reads with MiXCR. The sample has over 150,000 distinct CDR3 sequences; around 34% are singletons. The specimen was blood, collected after autologous hematopoietic stem cell transplantation. All receptors come from a girl aged 10 to 17 with multiple sclerosis. Both conserved end residues are part of each CDR3.

CDR3 protein: CATSREPGGSYEQYF
J gene: TRBJ2-7
V gene: TRBV15

CDR3 protein: CATSERDRTQFF
J gene: TRBJ2-1
V gene: TRBV24-1

CDR3 protein: CASSARGAKYNEQFF
J gene: TRBJ2-1
V gene: TRBV7-8

CDR3 protein: CASSLVGLDRTDTQYF
J gene: TRBJ2-3
V gene: TRBV7-9

CDR3 protein: CASSLSPGQGSYEQYF
J gene: TRBJ2-7
V gene: TRBV11-3

CDR3 protein: CASSPHAGAETQYF
J gene: TRBJ2-5
V gene: TRBV28

CDR3 protein: CSVRGTSGRASRDEQYF
J gene: TRBJ2-7
V gene: TRBV29-1

CDR3 protein: CSVEWRGTDTQYF
J gene: TRBJ2-3
V gene: TRBV29-1

CDR3 protein: CASSYRGSPDTQYF
J gene: TRBJ2-3
V gene: TRBV14

CDR3 protein: CASEPGPRHQPQHF
J gene: TRBJ1-5
V gene: TRBV6-2/TRBV6-3

CDR3 protein: CASSFLTTLGPGHLETQYF
J gene: TRBJ2-5
V gene: TRBV28

CDR3 protein: CASSEESWVPYEQYF
J gene: TRBJ2-7
V gene: TRBV6-1

CDR3 protein: CASREPLPFRSNYGYTF
J gene: TRBJ1-2
V gene: TRBV5-1

CDR3 protein: CASSLWPRLLYNEQYF
J gene: TRBJ2-5
V gene: TRBV7-6

CDR3 protein: CSANRDRMNTEAFF
J gene: TRBJ1-1
V gene: TRBV20-1

CDR3 protein: CAWSPSSYEQYF
J gene: TRBJ2-7
V gene: TRBV30

CDR3 protein: CSVSGTGNYGYTF
J gene: TRBJ1-2
V gene: TRBV29-1